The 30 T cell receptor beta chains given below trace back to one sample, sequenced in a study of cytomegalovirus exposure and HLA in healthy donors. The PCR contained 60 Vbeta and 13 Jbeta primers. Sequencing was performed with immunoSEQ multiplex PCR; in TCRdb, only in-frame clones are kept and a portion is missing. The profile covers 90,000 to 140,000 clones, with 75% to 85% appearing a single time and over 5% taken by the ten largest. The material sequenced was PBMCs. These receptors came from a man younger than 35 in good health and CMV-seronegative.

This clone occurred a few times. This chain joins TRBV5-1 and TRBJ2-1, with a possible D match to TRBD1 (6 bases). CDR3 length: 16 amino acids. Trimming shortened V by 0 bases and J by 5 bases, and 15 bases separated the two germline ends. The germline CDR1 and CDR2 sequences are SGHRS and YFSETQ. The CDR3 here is CASSLAGAGVNNEQFF. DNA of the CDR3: TGCGCCAGCAGCTTGGCCGGGGCAGGGGTTAACAATGAGCAGTTCTTC.

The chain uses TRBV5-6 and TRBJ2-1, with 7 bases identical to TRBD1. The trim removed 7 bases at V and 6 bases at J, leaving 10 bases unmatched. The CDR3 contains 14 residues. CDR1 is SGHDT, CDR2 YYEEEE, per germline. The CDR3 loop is CASLMTGPSNEQFF. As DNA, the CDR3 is TGTGCCAGCCTTATGACAGGGCCATCCAATGAGCAGTTCTTC.

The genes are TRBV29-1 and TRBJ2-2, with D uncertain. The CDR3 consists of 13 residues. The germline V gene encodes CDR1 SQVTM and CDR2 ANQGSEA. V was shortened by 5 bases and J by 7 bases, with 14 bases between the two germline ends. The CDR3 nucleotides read TGCAGCGTTATGCAGGTTAAGGTCGGGGAGCTGTTTTTT. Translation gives CSVMQVKVGELFF.

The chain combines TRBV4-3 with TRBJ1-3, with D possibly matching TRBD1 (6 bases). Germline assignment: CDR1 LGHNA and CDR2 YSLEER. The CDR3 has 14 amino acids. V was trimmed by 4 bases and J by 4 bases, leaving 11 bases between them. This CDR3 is CASSPLGQGNTIYF. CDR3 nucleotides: TGCGCCAGCAGCCCCCTAGGACAGGGAAACACCATATATTTT.

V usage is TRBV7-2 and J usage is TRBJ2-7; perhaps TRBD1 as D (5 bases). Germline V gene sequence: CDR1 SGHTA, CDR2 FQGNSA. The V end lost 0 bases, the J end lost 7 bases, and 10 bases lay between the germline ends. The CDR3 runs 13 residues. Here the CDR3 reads CASSLALQEEQYF. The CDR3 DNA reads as TGTGCCAGCAGCTTAGCCCTACAGGAAGAGCAGTACTTC.

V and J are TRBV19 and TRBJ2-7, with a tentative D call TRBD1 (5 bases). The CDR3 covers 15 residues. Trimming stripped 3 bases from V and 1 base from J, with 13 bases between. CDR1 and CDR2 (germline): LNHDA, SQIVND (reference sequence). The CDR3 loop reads CASSMGHILSYEQYF. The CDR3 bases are TGTGCCAGTAGTATGGGGCATATCCTTTCCTACGAGCAGTACTTC.

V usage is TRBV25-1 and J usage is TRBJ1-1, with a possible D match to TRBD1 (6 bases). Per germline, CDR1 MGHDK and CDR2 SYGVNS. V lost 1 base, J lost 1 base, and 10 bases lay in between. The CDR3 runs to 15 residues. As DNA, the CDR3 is TGTGCCAGCAGTGAATTCGGCAGGGGGAACACTGAAGCTTTCTTT. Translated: CASSEFGRGNTEAFF.

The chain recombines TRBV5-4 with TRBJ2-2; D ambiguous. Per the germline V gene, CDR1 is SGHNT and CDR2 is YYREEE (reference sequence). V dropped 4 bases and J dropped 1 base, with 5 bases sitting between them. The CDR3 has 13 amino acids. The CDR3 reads CASSQQNTGELFF. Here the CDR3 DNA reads TGTGCCAGCAGCCAACAGAACACCGGGGAGCTGTTTTTT.

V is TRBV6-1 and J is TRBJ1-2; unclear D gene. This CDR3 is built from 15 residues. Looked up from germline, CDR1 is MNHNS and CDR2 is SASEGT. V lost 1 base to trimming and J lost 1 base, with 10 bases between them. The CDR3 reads CASSEVFASNYGYTF. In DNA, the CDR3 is TGTGCCAGCAGTGAAGTATTTGCCAGTAACTATGGCTACACCTTC.

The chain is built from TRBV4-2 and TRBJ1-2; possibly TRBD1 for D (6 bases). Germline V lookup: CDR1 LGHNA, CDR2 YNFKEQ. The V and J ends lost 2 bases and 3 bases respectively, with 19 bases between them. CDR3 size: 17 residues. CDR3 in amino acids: CASSQSTGGALDYGYTF. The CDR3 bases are TGTGCCAGCAGCCAATCGACAGGTGGGGCCTTAGACTATGGCTACACCTTC.

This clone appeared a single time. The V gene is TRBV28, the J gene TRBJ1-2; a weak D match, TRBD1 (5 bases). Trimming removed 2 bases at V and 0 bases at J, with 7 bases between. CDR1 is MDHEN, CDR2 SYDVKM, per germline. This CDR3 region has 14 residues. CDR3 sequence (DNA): TGTGCCAGCAGTTTACCAGGGACTAACTATGGCTACACCTTC. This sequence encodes CASSLPGTNYGYTF.

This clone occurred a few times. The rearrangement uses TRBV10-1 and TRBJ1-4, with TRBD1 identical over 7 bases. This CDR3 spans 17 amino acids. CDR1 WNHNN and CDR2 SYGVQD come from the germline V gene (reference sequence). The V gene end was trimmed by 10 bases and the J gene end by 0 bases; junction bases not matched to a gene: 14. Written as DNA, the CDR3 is TGCGCCAACCTACAAAGACAGGGAACCTCAACTAATGAAAAACTGTTTTTT. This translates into CANLQRQGTSTNEKLFF.

DNA for the CDR3: TGTGCCAGCAGCGTAGATTTAAGCGGTGGCACTGAAGCTTTCTTT. Protein sequence: CASSVDLSGGTEAFF. This sequence joins TRBV9 and TRBJ1-1; the D is unclear. The CDR3 loop spans 15 amino acids. With 0 bases removed from V and 4 bases from J, the gap between germline ends came to 13 bases. CDR1 and CDR2 (germline): SGDLS, YYNGEE.

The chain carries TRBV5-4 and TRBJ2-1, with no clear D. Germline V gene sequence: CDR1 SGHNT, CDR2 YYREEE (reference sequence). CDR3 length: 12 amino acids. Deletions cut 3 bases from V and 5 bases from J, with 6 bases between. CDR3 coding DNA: TGTGCCAGCAGCTCCCCTAACAATGAGCAGTTCTTC. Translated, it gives CASSSPNNEQFF.

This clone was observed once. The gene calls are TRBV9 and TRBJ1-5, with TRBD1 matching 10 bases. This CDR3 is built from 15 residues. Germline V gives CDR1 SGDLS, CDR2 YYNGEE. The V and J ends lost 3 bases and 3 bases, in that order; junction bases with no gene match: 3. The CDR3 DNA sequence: TGTGCCAGCAGCGCGACAGGGGGCCCCAATCAGCCCCAGCATTTT. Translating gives CASSATGGPNQPQHF.

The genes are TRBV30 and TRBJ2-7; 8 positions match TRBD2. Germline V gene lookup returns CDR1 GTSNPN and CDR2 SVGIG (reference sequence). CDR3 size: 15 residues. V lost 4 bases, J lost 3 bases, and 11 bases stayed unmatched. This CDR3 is CAWNRGAGGVYEQYF. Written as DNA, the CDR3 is TGTGCCTGGAATCGGGGGGCGGGAGGCGTCTACGAGCAGTACTTC.

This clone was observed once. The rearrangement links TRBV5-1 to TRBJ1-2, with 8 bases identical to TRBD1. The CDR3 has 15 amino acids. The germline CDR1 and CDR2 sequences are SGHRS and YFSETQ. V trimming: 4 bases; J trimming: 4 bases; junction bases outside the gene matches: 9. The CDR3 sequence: CASSQDGQGLYGYTF. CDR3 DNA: TGCGCCAGCAGCCAAGATGGACAGGGTCTCTATGGCTACACCTTC.

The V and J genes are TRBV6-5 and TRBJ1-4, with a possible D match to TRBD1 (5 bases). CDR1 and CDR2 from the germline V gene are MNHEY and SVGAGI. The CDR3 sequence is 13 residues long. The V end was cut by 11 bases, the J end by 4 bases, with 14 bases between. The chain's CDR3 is CAAGGGINEKLFF. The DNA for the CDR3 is TGTGCCGCGGGGGGGGGAATTAATGAAAAACTGTTTTTT.

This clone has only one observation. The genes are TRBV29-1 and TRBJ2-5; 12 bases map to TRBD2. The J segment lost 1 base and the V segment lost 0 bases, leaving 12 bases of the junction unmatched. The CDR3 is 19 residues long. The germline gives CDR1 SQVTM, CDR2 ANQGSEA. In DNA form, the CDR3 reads TGCAGCGTTGAAGATCGGGAACTAGCGGGAGGACCCATCCAAGAGACCCAGTACTTC. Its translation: CSVEDRELAGGPIQETQYF. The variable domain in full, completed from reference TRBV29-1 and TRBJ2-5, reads SAVISQKPSRDICQRGTSLTIQCQVDSQVTMMFWYRQQPGQSLTLIATANQGSEATYESGFVIDKFPISRPNLTFSTLTVSNMSPEDSSIYLCSVEDRELAGGPIQETQYFGPGTRLLVL.

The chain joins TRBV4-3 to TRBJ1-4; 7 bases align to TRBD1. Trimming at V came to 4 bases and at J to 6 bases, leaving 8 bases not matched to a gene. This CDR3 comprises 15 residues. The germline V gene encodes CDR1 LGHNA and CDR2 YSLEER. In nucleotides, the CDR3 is TGCGCCAGCAGCCCCGGACAGGAAATGTATGAAAAACTGTTTTTT. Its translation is CASSPGQEMYEKLFF.

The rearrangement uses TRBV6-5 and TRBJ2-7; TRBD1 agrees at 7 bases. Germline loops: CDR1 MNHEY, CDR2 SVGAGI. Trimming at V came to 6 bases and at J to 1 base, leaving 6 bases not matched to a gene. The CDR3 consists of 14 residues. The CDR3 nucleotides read TGTGCCAGCAGCCACAGGGGACCTTCCTACGAGCAGTACTTC. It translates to CASSHRGPSYEQYF.

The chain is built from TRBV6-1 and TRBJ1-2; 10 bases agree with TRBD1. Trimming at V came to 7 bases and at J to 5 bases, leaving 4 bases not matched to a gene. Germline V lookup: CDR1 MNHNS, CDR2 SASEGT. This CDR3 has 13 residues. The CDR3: CASKMGQGYGYTF. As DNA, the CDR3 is TGTGCCAGCAAAATGGGACAGGGGTATGGCTACACCTTC.

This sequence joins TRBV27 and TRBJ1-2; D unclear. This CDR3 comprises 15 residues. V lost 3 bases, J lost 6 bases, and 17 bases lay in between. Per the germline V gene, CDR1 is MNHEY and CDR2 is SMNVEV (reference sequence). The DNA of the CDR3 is TGTGCCAGCAGTTTTGTCGGGGAGGGATTGGATGGCTACACCTTC. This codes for CASSFVGEGLDGYTF.

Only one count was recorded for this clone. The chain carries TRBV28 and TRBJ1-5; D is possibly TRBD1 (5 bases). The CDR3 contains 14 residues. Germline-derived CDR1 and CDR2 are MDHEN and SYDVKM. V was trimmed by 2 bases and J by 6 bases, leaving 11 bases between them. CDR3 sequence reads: CASSLVGGGQPQHF. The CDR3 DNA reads TGTGCCAGCAGTTTAGTCGGGGGAGGTCAGCCCCAGCATTTT.

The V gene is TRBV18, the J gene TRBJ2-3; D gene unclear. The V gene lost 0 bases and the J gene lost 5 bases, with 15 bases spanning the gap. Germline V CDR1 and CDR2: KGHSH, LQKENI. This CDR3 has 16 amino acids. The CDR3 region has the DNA TGTGCCAGCTCACCACCGGGCCGTGGGTCCATAGATACGCAGTATTTT. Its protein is CASSPPGRGSIDTQYF.

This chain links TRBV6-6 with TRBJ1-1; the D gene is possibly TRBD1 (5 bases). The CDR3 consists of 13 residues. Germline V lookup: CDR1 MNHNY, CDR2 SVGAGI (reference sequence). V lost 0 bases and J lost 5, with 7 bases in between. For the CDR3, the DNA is TGTGCCAGCAGTTACTCCAGGGATACTGAAGCTTTCTTT. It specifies CASSYSRDTEAFF.

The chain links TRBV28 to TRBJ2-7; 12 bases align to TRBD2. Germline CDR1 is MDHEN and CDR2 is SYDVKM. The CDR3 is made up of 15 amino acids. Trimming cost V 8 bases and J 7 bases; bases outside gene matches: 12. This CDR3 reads CASGGLAGPRAEQYF. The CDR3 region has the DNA TGTGCCAGCGGGGGACTAGCGGGCCCCCGGGCAGAGCAGTACTTC. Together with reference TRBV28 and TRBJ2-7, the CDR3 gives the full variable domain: DVKVTQSSRYLVKRTGEKVFLECVQDMDHENMFWYRQDPGLGLRLIYFSYDVKMKEKGDIPEGYSVSREKKERFSLILESASTNQTSMYLCASGGLAGPRAEQYFGPGTRLTVT.

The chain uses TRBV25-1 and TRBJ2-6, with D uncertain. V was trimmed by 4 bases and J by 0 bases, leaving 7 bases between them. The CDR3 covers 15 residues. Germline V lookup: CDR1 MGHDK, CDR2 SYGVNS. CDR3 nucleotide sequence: TGTGCCAGCAGTGTGGGCGTCTCTGGGGCCAACGTCCTGACTTTC. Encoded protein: CASSVGVSGANVLTF.

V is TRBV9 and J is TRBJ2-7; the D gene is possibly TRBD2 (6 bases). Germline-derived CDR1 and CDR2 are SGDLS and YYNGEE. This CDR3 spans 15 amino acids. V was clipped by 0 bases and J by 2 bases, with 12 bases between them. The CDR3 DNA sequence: TGTGCCAGCAGCGTAGATGGGACTGAACCCTACGAGCAGTACTTC. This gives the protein CASSVDGTEPYEQYF.

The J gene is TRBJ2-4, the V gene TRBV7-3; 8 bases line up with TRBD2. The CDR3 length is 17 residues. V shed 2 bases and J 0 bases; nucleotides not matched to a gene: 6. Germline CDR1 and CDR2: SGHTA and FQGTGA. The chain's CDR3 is CASSLVGSGIAKNIQYF. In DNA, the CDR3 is TGTGCCAGCAGCTTAGTAGGTAGCGGGATAGCCAAAAACATTCAGTACTTC.